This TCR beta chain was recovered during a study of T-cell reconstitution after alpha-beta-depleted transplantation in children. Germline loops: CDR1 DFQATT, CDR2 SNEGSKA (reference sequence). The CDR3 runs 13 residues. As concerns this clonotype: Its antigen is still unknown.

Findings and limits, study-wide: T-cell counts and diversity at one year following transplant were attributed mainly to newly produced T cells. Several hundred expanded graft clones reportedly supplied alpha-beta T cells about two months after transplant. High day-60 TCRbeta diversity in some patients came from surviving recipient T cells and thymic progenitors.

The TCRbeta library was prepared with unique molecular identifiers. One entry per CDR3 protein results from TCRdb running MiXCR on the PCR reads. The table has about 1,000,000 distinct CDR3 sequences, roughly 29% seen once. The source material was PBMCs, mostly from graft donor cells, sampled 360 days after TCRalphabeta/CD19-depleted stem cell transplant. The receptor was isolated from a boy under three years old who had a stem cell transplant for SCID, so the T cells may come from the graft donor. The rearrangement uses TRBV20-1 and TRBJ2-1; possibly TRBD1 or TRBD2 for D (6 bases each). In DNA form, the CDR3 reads TGCAGGATGGAAGAGGGGGGTCTGGGTGAGCAGTTCTTC. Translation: CRMEEGGLGEQFF.